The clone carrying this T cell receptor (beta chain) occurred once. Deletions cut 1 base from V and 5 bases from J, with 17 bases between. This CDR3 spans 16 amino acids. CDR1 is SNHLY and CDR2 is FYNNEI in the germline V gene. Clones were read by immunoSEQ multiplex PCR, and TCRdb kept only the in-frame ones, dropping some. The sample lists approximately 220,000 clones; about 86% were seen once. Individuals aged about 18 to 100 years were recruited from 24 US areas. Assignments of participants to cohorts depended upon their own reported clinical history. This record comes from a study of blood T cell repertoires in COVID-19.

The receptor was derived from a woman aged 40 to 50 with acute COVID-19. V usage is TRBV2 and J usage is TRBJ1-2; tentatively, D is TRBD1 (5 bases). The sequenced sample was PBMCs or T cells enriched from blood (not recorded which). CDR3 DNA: TGTGCCAGCAGTGAAGACTCGACAGTTCCATCTTATGGCTACACCTTC. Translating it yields CASSEDSTVPSYGYTF.